The 15 T cell receptor beta chains below all came from one sample that was sequenced in a study of molecular identifiers for immune sequencing clone quantification. Each CDR3 protein is one row after TCRdb ran MiXCR on the PCR reads. Here the sample spans some 320,000 distinct CDR3 sequences, roughly 23% being singletons. The sequenced sample consisted of naive CD8+ T cells from blood, with Jurkat cell RNA spiked in. The subset is: FACS-sorted CD8+CD4-CCR7+CD45RA+ naive T cells. The source of these receptors is a human donor in good health. Some libraries in this study had Jurkat cell RNA spiked in.

Turning to this clonotype: A read error may explain this, as a much larger clone is one base away. This is likely a read error, given that the CDR3 carries no conserved phenylalanine or tryptophan at its end. This rearrangement joins TRBV5-6 to TRBJ2-4; 8 positions match TRBD1. Losses at the gene ends were 4 bases for V and 8 bases for J; bases not matched to a gene: 8. The length of the CDR3 is 14 residues. Germline V CDR1 and CDR2: SGHDT, YYEEEE. The CDR3: CASSQSGGRDIQYS. CDR3 nucleotides: TGTGCCAGCAGCCAATCAGGGGGCCGAGACATTCAGTACTCC.

Of note for this clonotype: The CDR3 ends on some other residue instead of the conserved phenylalanine or tryptophan, so this is likely a read error. V is TRBV7-7 and J is TRBJ2-2; D is possibly TRBD2 (6 bases). CDR1 and CDR2 from the germline V gene are SSHAT and FNYEAQ (reference sequence). This CDR3 is built from 14 residues. Trimming pared 5 bases from V and 1 base from J, leaving 8 bases between. CDR3 in amino acids: CASSGGLNTGELFS. CDR3 nucleotide sequence: TGTGCCAGCAGCGGGGGGTTGAACACCGGGGAGCTGTTTTCT.

Comment on this clonotype: This may arise from a read error, as a much more abundant clone is one base away. The chain couples TRBV7-8 to TRBJ1-2; tentative D call: TRBD1 (5 bases). The CDR3 contains 15 residues. Trimming removed 3 bases at V and 4 bases at J, with 15 bases between. The germline CDR1 and CDR2 sequences are SGHVS and FQNEAQ. In nucleotides, the CDR3 is TGTGCCAGCAGCTTCGGGGGGTCTAGTATCTATGGCTACACCTTC. Protein: CASSFGGSSIYGYTF. Looking up the rest from reference TRBV7-8 and TRBJ1-2 gives the full variable domain: GAGVSQSPRYKVAKRGQDVALRCDPISGHVSLFWYQQALGQGPEFLTYFQNEAQLDKSGLPSDRFFAERPEGSVSTLKIQRTQQEDSAVYLCASSFGGSSIYGYTFGSGTRLTVV.

In this sample, this clonotype turned up a few times. The genes are TRBV4-1 and TRBJ2-7, with no clear D. There are 16 residues in the CDR3. Germline values: CDR1 MGHRA, CDR2 YSYEKL. With 1 base removed from V and 0 bases from J, the gap between germline ends came to 13 bases. CDR3 bases: TGCGCCAGCAGCCAAGGCCTCTCGGGCAGCTCCTACGAGCAGTACTTC. Translation: CASSQGLSGSSYEQYF.

Points on this clonotype: A much bigger clone sits one base away, suggesting this may be a read error. The chain is built from TRBV27 and TRBJ2-6; 7 bases match TRBD1. CDR1 MNHEY and CDR2 SMNVEV come from the germline V gene (reference sequence). Trimming took 5 bases from V and 4 from J; bases not matched to a gene: 5. There are 15 residues in the CDR3. CDR3 sequence (DNA): TGTGCCAGCAGTCTTAGGGGGCACGGGGCCAACGTCCTGACTTTC. It specifies CASSLRGHGANVLTF. Supplemented by reference TRBV27 and TRBJ2-6, the full variable domain reads EAQVTQNPRYLITVTGKKLTVTCSQNMNHEYMSWYRQDPGLGLRQIYYSMNVEVTDKGDVPEGYKVSRKEKRNFPLILESPSPNQTSLYFCASSLRGHGANVLTFGAGSRLTVL.

V is TRBV2 and J is TRBJ2-1; 7 bases agree with TRBD2. This CDR3 is built from 13 residues. The germline V gene encodes CDR1 SNHLY and CDR2 FYNNEI. The V and J ends lost 11 bases and 5 bases, in that order; junction bases with no gene match: 9. CDR3 nucleotide sequence: TGTGCCGGCGGAGGACTAGTCCACAATGAGCAGTTCTTC. Its protein is CAGGGLVHNEQFF.

The chain carries TRBV4-1 and TRBJ1-5; 7 bases are shared with TRBD1. The CDR3 extends over 17 amino acids. Germline CDR1 and CDR2: MGHRA and YSYEKL. J gave up 9 bases and V 0 bases, and 14 bases lay outside the gene matches. Here the CDR3 reads CASSQDFPTGHDRPQHF. The CDR3 DNA reads TGCGCCAGCAGCCAAGATTTCCCGACAGGGCATGATCGGCCCCAGCATTTT.

In its sample, this clonotype was seen many times. V gene TRBV6-6 combines with J gene TRBJ2-3; 7 bases are shared with TRBD2. This CDR3 is 18 amino acids long. The V gene's germline CDR1 is MNHNY and CDR2 SVGAGI (reference sequence). V trimming: 2 bases; J trimming: 2 bases; junction bases outside the gene matches: 13. The CDR3 DNA is TGTGCCAGCAGTTACAGGGCGGGAGAGGACCACTACACAGATACGCAGTATTTT. Translation: CASSYRAGEDHYTDTQYF.

In this sample, this clonotype turned up a few times. V gene TRBV7-6 combines with J gene TRBJ2-1; 12 bases are shared with TRBD2. The length of the CDR3 is 17 residues. Germline values: CDR1 SGHVS, CDR2 FNYEAQ. Germline trimming cut 1 base from V and 1 base from J; bases unmatched to any gene: 2. The CDR3 is CASSLVLAGGSYNEQFF. CDR3 coding DNA: TGTGCCAGCAGCTTAGTACTAGCGGGGGGTTCCTACAATGAGCAGTTCTTC.

This rearrangement joins TRBV7-9 to TRBJ2-7, with 9 bases that match TRBD1. CDR3 size: 15 residues. J gave up 6 bases and V 1 base, and 7 bases lay outside the gene matches. Germline V gene data show CDR1 as SEHNR and CDR2 as FQNEAQ (reference sequence). The CDR3 loop is CASSLEVGQGAEQYF. In DNA, the CDR3 is TGTGCCAGCAGCTTAGAGGTGGGACAGGGAGCCGAGCAGTACTTC. The entire variable domain, with the rest obtained from reference TRBV7-9 and TRBJ2-7, is as follows: DTGVSQNPRHKITKRGQNVTFRCDPISEHNRLYWYRQTLGQGPEFLTYFQNEAQLEKSRLLSDRFSAERPKGSFSTLEIQRTEQGDSAMYLCASSLEVGQGAEQYFGPGTRLTVT.

This clonotype was recorded a few times. The chain joins TRBV28 to TRBJ1-4; no definite D call. Germline CDR1 and CDR2: MDHEN and SYDVKM. The length of the CDR3 is 18 residues. V lost 2 bases, J lost 5 bases, and 21 bases lay in between. The chain's CDR3 is CASSLPPQDGLGNEKLFF. In DNA, the CDR3 is TGTGCCAGCAGTTTACCTCCCCAGGACGGGCTGGGGAATGAAAAACTGTTTTTT.

Concerning this clonotype: Mismatch with germline at one junction end may stem from a read error. V gene TRBV2 combines with J gene TRBJ2-3, with TRBD2 identical over 8 bases. Per the germline V gene, CDR1 is SNHLY and CDR2 is FYNNEI. The CDR3 consists of 14 residues. This CDR3 reads CASKVAGSTATQYF. The CDR3 bases are TGTGCCAGCAAGGTAGCGGGGAGCACAGCTACGCAGTATTTT. The full variable domain, its missing parts supplied by reference TRBV2 and TRBJ2-3, is EPEVTQTPSHQVTQMGQEVILRCVPISNHLYFYWYRQILGQKVEFLVSFYNNEISEKSEIFDDQFSVERPDGSNFTLKIRSTKLEDSAMYFCASKVAGSTATQYFGPGTRLTVL.

This clonotype was observed at least ten times. This chain uses TRBV7-9 with TRBJ2-4; weak D call: TRBD2 (5 bases). CDR1 is SEHNR and CDR2 is FQNEAQ in the germline V gene (reference sequence). This CDR3 is built from 16 residues. With 0 bases removed from V and 0 bases from J, the gap between germline ends came to 9 bases. As DNA, the CDR3 is TGTGCCAGCAGCTTAGCGGCCGGACTAGCCAAAAACATTCAGTACTTC. Protein sequence: CASSLAAGLAKNIQYF.

As regards this clonotype: A read error may be the cause here, since a much bigger clone is one base away. CDR3 amino acids: CSVEGPPYGYTF. The CDR3 DNA reads as TGCAGCGTTGAAGGTCCACCCTATGGCTACACCTTC. V and J are TRBV29-1 and TRBJ1-2; unclear D gene. Trimming pared 1 base from V and 4 bases from J, leaving 7 bases between. The CDR3 has 12 residues. From germline, CDR1 is SQVTM and CDR2 ANQGSEA.

This clonotype appeared many times. V and J are TRBV4-3 and TRBJ1-1, with TRBD1 matching 7 bases. The J segment lost 10 bases and the V segment lost 3 bases, leaving 5 bases of the junction unmatched. Germline values: CDR1 LGHNA, CDR2 YSLEER. The CDR3 has 12 residues. For the CDR3, the DNA is TGCGCCAGCAGCCAGCAGGGGGTCGGAGCTTTCTTT. It is translated as CASSQQGVGAFF.